What follows are 14 T cell receptor beta chains derived from one specimen sequenced in a study of radiotherapy plus CTLA-4 blockade in lung cancer. Libraries were prepared by immunoSEQ multiplex PCR; TCRdb keeps only in-frame clonotypes and omits some of them. There are around 110,000 clones in the sample; around 84% occur only once, and about 3.3% lies in the top ten. The specimen comprised peripheral blood, sampled from a patient treated with radiotherapy plus ipilimumab. These receptors came from a human donor with non-small cell lung cancer that progressed on radiotherapy plus ipilimumab. Some clones in this sample may be carry-over from other donors' samples.

This clone has only a few counts. V is TRBV5-1 and J is TRBJ2-5, with TRBD2 matching over 16 bases. The CDR3 is 18 amino acids. Germline CDR1 SGHRS, CDR2 YFSETQ. V shed 3 bases and J 2 bases; nucleotides not matched to a gene: 7. The CDR3 coding sequence is TGCGCCAGCAGCTCCGGGACTAGCGGGGGGGTTGGGCAAGAGACCCAGTACTTC. This codes for CASSSGTSGGVGQETQYF. Supplemented by reference TRBV5-1 and TRBJ2-5, the full variable domain reads KAGVTQTPRYLIKTRGQQVTLSCSPISGHRSVSWYQQTPGQGLQFLFEYFSETQRNKGNFPGRFSGRQFSNSRSEMNVSTLELGDSALYLCASSSGTSGGVGQETQYFGPGTRLLVL.

The chain recombines TRBV7-3 with TRBJ2-1; TRBD2 matches at 8 bases. Germline loops: CDR1 SGHTA, CDR2 FQGTGA. Trimming at V came to 5 bases and at J to 4 bases, leaving 7 bases not matched to a gene. CDR3 length: 15 residues. In DNA form, the CDR3 reads TGTGCCAGCAGCCCAAGCGGGGGATTGTACAATGAGCAGTTCTTC. It codes for CASSPSGGLYNEQFF.

In its sample, this clone was seen a few times. This chain uses TRBV5-1 with TRBJ2-2; TRBD1 aligns across 10 bases. CDR1 is SGHRS and CDR2 is YFSETQ in the germline V gene. Trimming removed 4 bases from V and 3 bases from J; junction bases left unmatched: 6. The CDR3 loop spans 16 amino acids. CDR3 coding DNA: TGCGCCAGCAGCCCGGCGGGACAGGGGTACACCGGGGAGCTGTTTTTT. This sequence encodes CASSPAGQGYTGELFF.

The chain has TRBV27 and TRBJ2-5; the D is unclear. CDR1 is MNHEY and CDR2 is SMNVEV in the germline V gene (reference sequence). CDR3 length equals 14 residues. The V and J ends lost 2 bases and 3 bases respectively, with 10 bases between them. The CDR3 nucleotides read TGTGCCAGCAGTTTACGATCCTCCAAAGAGACCCAGTACTTC. As protein: CASSLRSSKETQYF.

This clone was seen more than once but under ten times. The V call is TRBV2, the J call TRBJ2-5, with TRBD2 identical over 8 bases. J gave up 5 bases and V 2 bases, and 7 bases lay outside the gene matches. The CDR3 is 15 residues long. The germline V gene encodes CDR1 SNHLY and CDR2 FYNNEI. The CDR3, as DNA: TGTGCCAGCAGTGAACTAGCGGGTCCCCCGGAGACCCAGTACTTC. Encoded protein: CASSELAGPPETQYF.

This chain joins TRBV18 and TRBJ2-1; TRBD2 might be the D (6 bases). The CDR3 extends over 12 amino acids. Per germline, CDR1 KGHSH and CDR2 LQKENI. V lost 6 bases and J lost 8, with 11 bases in between. The CDR3 DNA reads TGTGCCAGCTCGACTAGTCGCGATGAGCAGTTCTTC. Amino acid sequence: CASSTSRDEQFF.

The rearrangement joins TRBV2 to TRBJ2-3, with 8 bases that match TRBD2. Trimming cost V 8 bases and J 5 bases; bases outside gene matches: 9. This CDR3 region has 14 residues. Germline CDR1 reads SNHLY; CDR2 reads FYNNEI. CDR3 sequence reads: CASGRGAEGDTQYF. The CDR3 nucleotides read TGTGCCAGCGGGCGGGGGGCTGAGGGAGATACGCAGTATTTT. The full variable domain, completed using reference TRBV2 and TRBJ2-3, is EPEVTQTPSHQVTQMGQEVILRCVPISNHLYFYWYRQILGQKVEFLVSFYNNEISEKSEIFDDQFSVERPDGSNFTLKIRSTKLEDSAMYFCASGRGAEGDTQYFGPGTRLTVL.

CDR3 region: CASSPPAAYQETQYF. The CDR3, as DNA: TGTGCCAGCTCACCACCCGCAGCGTACCAAGAGACCCAGTACTTC. This sequence joins TRBV18 and TRBJ2-5; D gene uncertain. Trimming pared 0 bases from V and 0 bases from J, leaving 8 bases between. Germline V gene data show CDR1 as KGHSH and CDR2 as LQKENI. The CDR3 spans 15 residues. The whole variable domain, filled in from reference TRBV18 and TRBJ2-5, reads NAGVMQNPRHLVRRRGQEARLRCSPMKGHSHVYWYRQLPEEGLKFMVYLQKENIIDESGMPKERFSAEFPKEGPSILRIQQVVRGDSAAYFCASSPPAAYQETQYFGPGTRLLVL.

The gene calls are TRBV5-5 and TRBJ1-1, with 8 bases identical to TRBD1. This CDR3 has 17 residues. The V gene end was trimmed by 0 bases and the J gene end by 1 base; junction bases not matched to a gene: 8. Germline lookup yields CDR1 SGHKS and CDR2 YYEKEE (reference sequence). The CDR3: CASSLETGVSRNTEAFF. Here the CDR3 DNA reads TGTGCCAGCAGCTTGGAGACAGGGGTAAGTCGGAACACTGAAGCTTTCTTT.

This clone was detected once. The chain has TRBV6-5 and TRBJ2-7; maybe TRBD2 (5 bases). The CDR3 extends over 16 amino acids. V was clipped by 0 bases and J by 3 bases, with 15 bases between them. Germline values: CDR1 MNHEY, CDR2 SVGAGI. Here the CDR3 DNA reads TGTGCCAGCAGTTACTCGGGCATGCTGGGGAGCTACGAGCAGTACTTC. Amino acid sequence: CASSYSGMLGSYEQYF.

The gene calls are TRBV7-2 and TRBJ1-5; D unclear. The V gene's germline CDR1 is SGHTA and CDR2 FQGNSA. The CDR3 spans 15 residues. V was clipped by 2 bases and J by 3 bases, with 11 bases between them. The CDR3 region has the DNA TGTGCCAGCAGCTTACTGCAGGTTATCAATCAGCCCCAGCATTTT. Its protein product is CASSLLQVINQPQHF.

The gene calls are TRBV6-5 and TRBJ2-3, with TRBD2 matching over 8 bases. CDR1 is MNHEY and CDR2 is SVGAGI in the germline V gene. CDR3 length: 15 amino acids. V trimming: 6 bases; J trimming: 3 bases; junction bases outside the gene matches: 8. CDR3 region: CASRQSGGRTDTQYF. The CDR3 coding sequence is TGTGCCAGCAGGCAGAGCGGGGGAAGAACAGATACGCAGTATTTT.

This chain joins TRBV5-1 and TRBJ1-1, with 8 bases that match TRBD1. With 1 base clipped from V and 11 bases from J, the junction kept 10 bases outside the gene matches. CDR3 size: 14 residues. Germline V gives CDR1 SGHRS, CDR2 YFSETQ. The chain's CDR3 is CASSLTTGDRRAFF. The CDR3 DNA reads TGCGCCAGCAGCTTGACCACCGGGGACAGGCGGGCTTTCTTT.

V and J are TRBV5-1 and TRBJ2-5; no definite D call. This CDR3 contains 14 residues. Germline values: CDR1 SGHRS, CDR2 YFSETQ. Deletions cut 2 bases from V and 0 bases from J, with 8 bases between. The CDR3 is CASSFGGNQETQYF. The CDR3 coding sequence is TGCGCCAGCAGCTTCGGCGGCAACCAAGAGACCCAGTACTTC.